Listed below are T cell receptor beta chains from one sample, sequenced in a study of T-cell memory formation after mild COVID-19. One entry per CDR3 protein results from TCRdb running MiXCR on the 5' RACE reads. Found here are 250,000 or so distinct CDR3 sequences, 18% of them singletons; the top ten hold more than 20%. Sequencing was performed on PBMCs or a T cell subset sorted from them (not recorded which). The receptors derive from a man between 18 and 29 years old who had mild COVID-19 (a few samples of this study predate the infection). Cell type and time point are not known. Both conserved end residues are part of each CDR3. The order of the fields is clone size, J gene, V gene, CDR3 protein. Size tells how often a clone was seen (once, few, many) or the class of an expanded clone, and some rows leave it out.

>.|TRBJ1-2|TRBV5-1
CASSPTDRGVGNGYTF
>.|TRBJ1-5|TRBV6-4
CASRNTLSNQPQHF
>few|TRBJ2-7|TRBV7-2
CASSQRFRGGDYEQYF
>.|TRBJ2-3|TRBV4-1
CASSQVSYPRTSGGEAADTQYF
>.|TRBJ2-3|TRBV10-1
CASSESRPDTQYF
>few|TRBJ2-1|TRBV9
CASSPGAGGQYNEQFF
>.|TRBJ2-5|TRBV5-1
CASSSPQGERKTQYF
>.|TRBJ2-3|TRBV7-3
CASSQPDRQGRTDTQYF
>.|TRBJ1-3|TRBV6-6
CASSSTNHGNTIYF
>.|TRBJ2-4|TRBV5-1
CASSFNSRSGNIQYF
>few|TRBJ1-1|TRBV11-2
CASGFTRDSEAFF
>many|TRBJ2-3|TRBV5-1
CASSPADHAGDTQYF
>.|TRBJ2-7|TRBV18
CASSPVSGAEYEQYF
>few|TRBJ1-5|TRBV18
CASSPTGQGAGQPQHF
>.|TRBJ1-1|TRBV7-8
CASTRGGTNTEAFF
>.|TRBJ2-3|TRBV4-3
CASSQASWGGTQYF
>few|TRBJ1-2|TRBV28
CASGVVGGNYGYTF
>many|TRBJ1-1|TRBV5-1
CASSRNPGQGPLNTEAFF
>.|TRBJ2-6|TRBV7-6
CASSSGAGRAGANVLTF
>few|TRBJ1-2|TRBV6-2/TRBV6-3
CASRTGHVTRWNYGYTF
>.|TRBJ2-7|TRBV15
CATSRDRSTYEQYF
>few|TRBJ2-7|TRBV10-3
CAISEGNRGREYF
>.|TRBJ2-3|TRBV7-2
CASSLVWDRGADTQYF
>many|TRBJ2-3|TRBV5-1
CASSLGQPGDTQYF
>few|TRBJ2-5|TRBV14
CASSRSGGSTQETQYF
>.|TRBJ1-5|TRBV3-1
CASSQGLMGQPQHF
>few|TRBJ1-3|TRBV2
CASSAPGGSGNTIYF
>many|TRBJ2-7|TRBV27
CATRKEGHSYEQYF
>few|TRBJ1-1|TRBV5-1
CASRGGSMNTEAFF
>few|TRBJ2-3|TRBV7-2
CASRVGLGGTDTQYF
>.|TRBJ2-3|TRBV28
CASSVMRDTQYF